Below, one T cell receptor beta chain is given with its context. 60 Vbeta and 13 Jbeta primers were used in PCR. The repertoire was sequenced with immunoSEQ multiplex PCR; TCRdb's copy has only in-frame clones and lacks some. Here the sample spans approximately 76,000 clones, about 60% being singletons. This sample was taken from a study of cytomegalovirus exposure and HLA in healthy donors. The V segment lost 4 bases and the J segment 7 bases; nucleotides outside the gene matches: 8. Germline CDR1 and CDR2: MNHNS and SASEGT. This CDR3 has 14 amino acids. V usage is TRBV6-1 and J usage is TRBJ1-2; 8 nucleotides line up with TRBD1. This TCR was sampled from a man under 40 in good health and CMV-seropositive. Specimen: PBMCs. CDR3 loop: CASSALGQGLGYTF. The CDR3 DNA reads as TGTGCCAGCAGTGCCCTTGGACAGGGACTTGGCTACACCTTC.